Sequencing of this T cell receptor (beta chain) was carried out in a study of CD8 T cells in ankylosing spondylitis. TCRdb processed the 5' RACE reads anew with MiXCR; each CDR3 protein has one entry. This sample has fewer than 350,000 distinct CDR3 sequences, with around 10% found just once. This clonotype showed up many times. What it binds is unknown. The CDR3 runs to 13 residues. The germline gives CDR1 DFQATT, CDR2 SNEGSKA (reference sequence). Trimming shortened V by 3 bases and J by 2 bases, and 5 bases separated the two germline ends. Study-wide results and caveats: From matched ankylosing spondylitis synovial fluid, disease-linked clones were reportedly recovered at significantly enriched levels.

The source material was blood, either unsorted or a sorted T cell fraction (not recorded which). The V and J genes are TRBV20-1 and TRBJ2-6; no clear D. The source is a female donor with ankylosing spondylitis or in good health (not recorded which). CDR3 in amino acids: CSASNPGANVLTF. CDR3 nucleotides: TGCAGTGCTAGTAATCCTGGGGCCAACGTCCTGACTTTC.